Listed below are T cell receptor beta chains from one sample, sequenced in a study of response to subunit inactivated influenza vaccine. A single record per CDR3 protein comes from TCRdb applying MiXCR to the RT-PCR reads. The sample consists of about 780,000 distinct CDR3 sequences, roughly 18% of them appearing once. The sample here was PBMCs from blood, taken 4 to 6 days after vaccination. The receptors here all came from a man aged 50-59 years who received an inactivated influenza vaccine. Each CDR3 is given with its conserved first and last residue. D genes are given only for firm matches. Only some rows state a clone size, as once, few, many or a class for expanded clones.

D,J,V,size,DNA,CDR3
TRBD1,TRBJ1-2,TRBV7-2,few,TGTGCCAGCAGCAGCACAGGGGTTAACTATGGCTACACCTTC,CASSSTGVNYGYTF
.,TRBJ2-7,TRBV7-9,many,TGTGCCAGCAGCCACTGGGATGGCTACGAGCAGTACTTC,CASSHWDGYEQYF
.,TRBJ2-5,TRBV29-1,few,TGCAGCGTTGCCCCGCGAGGTCAGCAGACCCAGTACTTC,CSVAPRGQQTQYF
.,TRBJ1-6,TRBV6-5,many,TGTGCCAGCAGTTTCCTCCCGGCAGGGTTAGATTCACCCCTCCACTTT,CASSFLPAGLDSPLHF
.,TRBJ2-6,TRBV4-3,few,TGCGCCAGCAGCCAAGAGATCCGGGCTGGGGCCAACGTCCTGACTTTC,CASSQEIRAGANVLTF
.,TRBJ2-5,TRBV12-3/TRBV12-4,many,TGTGCCAGCAGTTTTGGAGGGCTGGAGACCCAGTACTTC,CASSFGGLETQYF
.,TRBJ2-5,TRBV20-1,many,TGCAGTGCTAGAGCATCACAGGGACACTGGTACTTC,CSARASQGHWYF
.,TRBJ2-1,TRBV6-5,.,TGTGCCAGCAGTTACTCGAAATTGGGACGGCTCTACAATGAGCAGTTCTTC,CASSYSKLGRLYNEQFF
.,TRBJ2-1,TRBV7-2,.,TGTGCCAGCAGCTCCGGGGCCACTCCTACCTACAATGAGCAGTTCTTC,CASSSGATPTYNEQFF
.,TRBJ2-7,TRBV7-9,few,TGTGCCAGCAGCTTATTAAGGGGTAGCTCCTACGAGCAGTACTTC,CASSLLRGSSYEQYF
TRBD1,TRBJ2-7,TRBV3-1,.,TGTGCCAGCAGCCAAGGGACAGGGGTTGCCGAGCAGTACTTC,CASSQGTGVAEQYF
.,TRBJ2-7,TRBV5-5,.,TGTGCCAGCAGCGACTATATAGGGACAAGTTCCTACGAGCAGTACTTC,CASSDYIGTSSYEQYF
.,TRBJ2-7,TRBV29-1,few,TGCAGCGTTAGGGGGTGGGGTTCCGAGCAGTACTTC,CSVRGWGSEQYF
.,TRBJ2-7,TRBV5-1,.,TGCGCCAGCAGCTTCGTACGGGGAGCTTACGAGCAGTACTTC,CASSFVRGAYEQYF
.,TRBJ2-3,TRBV6-1,few,TGTGCCAGCAGTGAAATCGCAGGGGTTGGCACAGATACGCAGTATTTT,CASSEIAGVGTDTQYF
TRBD1,TRBJ1-4,TRBV5-1,.,TGCGCCAGCAGCCCACGGACAGGGACAAGGGCAACTAATGAAAAACTGTTTTTT,CASSPRTGTRATNEKLFF
TRBD2,TRBJ2-7,TRBV20-1,many,TGCAGTGCTAGAGGTCCTAGCGGGAGCTACGAGCAGTACTTC,CSARGPSGSYEQYF
.,TRBJ2-7,TRBV20-1,.,TGCAGTGCCCAGGTACAGGATTCCTCCTACGAGCAGTACTTC,CSAQVQDSSYEQYF
TRBD2,TRBJ2-1,TRBV5-6,few,TGTGCCAGCAGCCTAACTAGCGGGGGTGTTCCGGGCTACAATGAGCAGTTCTTC,CASSLTSGGVPGYNEQFF
TRBD2,TRBJ2-3,TRBV6-1,few,TGTGCCAGCAGCCCCCGGCGGGGGGGAAGCACAGATACGCAGTATTTT,CASSPRRGGSTDTQYF
TRBD2,TRBJ2-4,TRBV7-2,.,TGTGCCAGCAGCTTTCGGGGGGGCGGAAACATTCAGTACTTC,CASSFRGGGNIQYF
.,TRBJ1-5,TRBV11-2,.,TGTGCCAGCAGCTTAGGCCGGGGTTCGGCTCAGCCCCAGCATTTT,CASSLGRGSAQPQHF
.,TRBJ2-1,TRBV5-6,.,TGTGCCAGCAGCACTTCTATCAATGAGCAGTTCTTC,CASSTSINEQFF
TRBD2,TRBJ2-1,TRBV18,.,TGTGCCAGCTCATCAGGACTAGCGGGAGTTCGGTTATACAATGAGCAGTTCTTC,CASSSGLAGVRLYNEQFF
TRBD2,TRBJ2-1,TRBV3-1,.,TGTGCCAGCAGCCAAGATCTTCCGGGGACTAGCTCCTACAATGAGCAGTTCTTC,CASSQDLPGTSSYNEQFF
.,TRBJ2-4,TRBV11-2,few,TGTGCCAGCAGCTTGGGTATCCGGAGAGACATTCAGTACTTC,CASSLGIRRDIQYF
.,TRBJ2-5,TRBV29-1,.,TGCAGCGGAACTCAGGGATCCCGGGAGTCCCAGTACTTC,CSGTQGSRESQYF
TRBD1,TRBJ1-5,TRBV12-3/TRBV12-4,few,TGTGCCAGCAGCCAACAGGGGGCCCTGGGCAATCAGCCCCAGCATTTT,CASSQQGALGNQPQHF
.,TRBJ2-3,TRBV10-3,few,TGTGCCATCAGTGAGAGGGCGGAAACAGATACGCAGTATTTT,CAISERAETDTQYF
TRBD1,TRBJ2-2,TRBV29-1,many,TGCAGCGTTGGTAGGGGGCAAGGCGGGGAGCTGTTTTTT,CSVGRGQGGELFF
.,TRBJ2-3,TRBV20-1,few,TGCAGTGCTAGATCATTGAGGGAAACAGATACGCAGTATTTT,CSARSLRETDTQYF
TRBD2,TRBJ2-7,TRBV7-2,few,TGTGCCAGCAGCCTCGGACTAGCTATGTACGAGCAGTACTTC,CASSLGLAMYEQYF
.,TRBJ1-2,TRBV12-3/TRBV12-4,few,TGTGCCAGCAGTTTAAAGGCAGATAACTATGGCTACACCTTC,CASSLKADNYGYTF
.,TRBJ2-1,TRBV15,few,TGTGCCACCAGCAGAGATTCCCTAGCGAGGTGGAATGAGCAGTTCTTC,CATSRDSLARWNEQFF
TRBD2,TRBJ2-1,TRBV10-3,few,TGTGCCATCAGTGAACCGGTAACTAGCGGCAATGAGCAGTTCTTC,CAISEPVTSGNEQFF
.,TRBJ2-1,TRBV12-3/TRBV12-4,few,TGTGCCAGCAGTTCGGGACGAAGGGGCAATGAGCAGTTCTTC,CASSSGRRGNEQFF
TRBD2,TRBJ2-3,TRBV20-1,many,TGCAGTCTCGCTAGCGGGGGATATACGCAGTATTTT,CSLASGGYTQYF
TRBD2,TRBJ2-2,TRBV20-1,few,TGCAGTGCCAGGACTAGCGGGAGGGCCACCGGGGAGCTGTTTTTT,CSARTSGRATGELFF
.,TRBJ2-1,TRBV27,few,TGTGCCAGCAGCCCAGACAGATCCTACAATGAGCAGTTCTTC,CASSPDRSYNEQFF
.,TRBJ1-2,TRBV20-1,.,TGCAGTGCACATCAATATGGCTACACCTTC,CSAHQYGYTF